The next 22 T cell receptor beta chains were all read from a single sample in a study of vaccination and CD4 T cells after COVID-19. Antigen specificity for these receptors is unknown. Treatment of the sample: roughly ten-day PBMC culture with coronavirus spike peptide pools or control peptides (ViraFEST assay). Investigators obtained the unexposed donor's CD4+ T cells before the COVID-19 pandemic (2011-2018). The Oncomine TCR Beta short-read assay was what sequenced the DNA obtained from cultured CD4+ T cells. Using its own MiXCR run on the PCR reads, TCRdb lists one record per CDR3 protein. The sample shows roughly 6,500 distinct CDR3 sequences, roughly 23% of them seen only once. The sequencing input was CD4+ T cells from blood, cultured in vitro. These receptors were obtained from a human donor in good health.

This chain links TRBV20-1 with TRBJ2-7; 9 nucleotides agree with TRBD1. The CDR3 length is 15 residues. Germline V gene lookup returns CDR1 DFQATT and CDR2 SNEGSKA (reference sequence). The junction had 11 bases not matched to a gene; V was cut back by 3 bases and J by 5 bases. CDR3 sequence (DNA): TGCAGTGCTAGGCTCCGGGACAGGGCTTCCCACGAGCAGTACTTC. This codes for CSARLRDRASHEQYF.

The V call is TRBV18, the J call TRBJ2-5; D gene uncertain. Germline CDR1 reads KGHSH; CDR2 reads LQKENI. With 2 bases removed from V and 3 bases from J, the gap between germline ends came to 1 base. The CDR3 sequence is 11 residues long. DNA for the CDR3: TGTGCCAGCTCACCAAAAGAGACCCAGTACTTC. Encoded protein: CASSPKETQYF. Complete variable domain (other parts from reference TRBV18 and TRBJ2-5): NAGVMQNPRHLVRRRGQEARLRCSPMKGHSHVYWYRQLPEEGLKFMVYLQKENIIDESGMPKERFSAEFPKEGPSILRIQQVVRGDSAAYFCASSPKETQYFGPGTRLLVL.

The V call is TRBV12-3 or TRBV12-4, the J call TRBJ2-7, with 9 bases aligning to TRBD1. The CDR3 spans 14 residues. J lost 3 bases, V lost 5 bases, and 5 bases had no gene match. The CDR3 bases are TGTGCCAGCAGTCCGGGACAGGGTATCTACGAGCAGTACTTC. It is translated as CASSPGQGIYEQYF.

This clonotype was observed a few times. V gene TRBV30 combines with J gene TRBJ1-1; D is unclear. The CDR3 runs 13 residues. The ends were cut back, 8 bases at V and 1 base at J, with 14 bases in the middle. Germline V gene lookup returns CDR1 GTSNPN and CDR2 SVGIG (reference sequence). The CDR3 DNA is TGTGCCGGAGGGCTAAACGAGAACACTGAAGCTTTCTTT. It specifies CAGGLNENTEAFF.

This clonotype has more than one count but fewer than ten. J is TRBJ1-5 and V is TRBV12-5; D is unresolved. CDR1 is LGHNT, CDR2 FRNRAP, per germline. This CDR3 has 14 amino acids. V lost 0 bases to trimming and J lost 4 bases, with 7 bases between them. CDR3 sequence reads: CASGLVGGNQPQHF. The CDR3 nucleotides are TGTGCTAGTGGTTTGGTAGGAGGGAATCAGCCCCAGCATTTT.

The chain uses TRBV10-2 and TRBJ2-7; D assignment may be TRBD1 or TRBD2 (6 bases each). Trimming took 8 bases from V and 3 from J, leaving 20 bases between them. The germline V gene encodes CDR1 WSHSY and CDR2 SAAADI. The CDR3 has 15 amino acids. CDR3 loop: CASGSGDWVSYEQYF. The DNA of the CDR3 is TGCGCCAGCGGTTCAGGGGACTGGGTCAGCTACGAGCAGTACTTC.

This clonotype occurred a few times. This chain connects TRBV6-1 to TRBJ2-3; 12 bases line up with TRBD2. The CDR3 has 15 residues. Germline CDR1 is MNHNS and CDR2 is SASEGT. Unmatched junction bases numbered 5, after V lost 4 bases and J lost 6 bases. The DNA of the CDR3 is TGTGCCAGCAGTGGTCTAGCGGGGGGGCCCGATACGCAGTATTTT. This encodes CASSGLAGGPDTQYF.

The chain combines TRBV5-5 with TRBJ2-5; D ambiguous. CDR1 and CDR2 (germline): SGHKS, YYEKEE (reference sequence). V was trimmed by 4 bases and J by 1 base, leaving 17 bases between them. The length of the CDR3 is 16 residues. CDR3 sequence: CASSTSRMVVQETQYF. In nucleotides, the CDR3 is TGTGCCAGCAGCACCTCTAGGATGGTGGTCCAAGAGACCCAGTACTTC.

The chain is built from TRBV15 and TRBJ2-1, with 15 bases fitting TRBD2. The CDR3 has 16 residues. Losses at the gene ends were 3 bases for V and 7 bases for J; bases not matched to a gene: 4. CDR1 LNHNV and CDR2 YYDKDF come from the germline V gene (reference sequence). This CDR3 reads CATSRAGTSGGNEQFF. DNA of the CDR3: TGTGCCACCAGCAGGGCCGGGACTAGCGGGGGGAATGAGCAGTTCTTC.

As for this clonotype: A much larger clone differs by one base, so this may be a read error. Since no conserved phenylalanine or tryptophan closes the CDR3, a read error is the likely cause. The rearrangement joins TRBV27 to TRBJ1-6, with TRBD1 matching over 11 bases. The junction had 1 base not matched to a gene; V was cut back by 0 bases and J by 9 bases. Germline V lookup: CDR1 MNHEY, CDR2 SMNVEV (reference sequence). The CDR3 sequence is 15 residues long. The DNA of the CDR3 is TGTGCCAGCAGTTTATCGGGACAGGGGGGTTCACCCCTCCACTCT. Translating gives CASSLSGQGGSPLHS.

The chain recombines TRBV20-1 with TRBJ1-5; D is perhaps TRBD1 (6 bases). In germline, CDR1 is DFQATT, CDR2 SNEGSKA (reference sequence). This CDR3 has 13 residues. The germline V and J ends were trimmed by 6 bases and 4 bases, with 13 bases remaining between them. CDR3 amino acids: CSAKGEGNQPQHF. CDR3 bases: TGCAGTGCCAAGGGGGAGGGGAATCAGCCCCAGCATTTT.

The rearrangement links TRBV10-1 to TRBJ2-3, with 7 bases matching TRBD2. There are 17 residues in the CDR3. V dropped 6 bases and J dropped 0; count of bases not matched to a gene: 12. CDR1 is WNHNN, CDR2 SYGVQD, per germline (reference sequence). The CDR3 DNA reads as TGCGCCAGCAGCGCCGGTTTGAGCGGGATAAGCACAGATACGCAGTATTTT. Translation gives CASSAGLSGISTDTQYF.

This clonotype was detected only a few times. V gene TRBV30 combines with J gene TRBJ1-5, with D possibly TRBD1 on 5 matching bases. Germline CDR1 is GTSNPN and CDR2 is SVGIG (reference sequence). CDR3 length: 11 amino acids. V was clipped by 4 bases and J by 10 bases, with 11 bases between them. The CDR3 DNA is TGTGCCTGGAAAGGTGGGGGACCCCAGCATTTT. Encoded protein: CAWKGGGPQHF.

This clonotype is classed as medium-sized. This sequence joins TRBV6-1 and TRBJ1-6, with TRBD1 identical over 8 bases. The germline CDR1 and CDR2 sequences are MNHNS and SASEGT. The junction had 6 bases not matched to a gene; V was cut back by 7 bases and J by 7 bases. The CDR3 totals 14 residues. CDR3 sequence: CASTGQGWNSPLHF. CDR3 coding DNA: TGTGCCAGCACTGGACAGGGCTGGAATTCACCCCTCCACTTT.

There are a few counts of this clonotype. V usage is TRBV6-1 and J usage is TRBJ2-5; either TRBD1 or TRBD2 may supply D (6 bases each). Germline V CDR1 and CDR2: MNHNS, SASEGT. V shed 3 bases and J shed 5 bases, with 13 bases lying between them. The CDR3 loop spans 14 amino acids. As DNA, the CDR3 is TGTGCCAGCAGTGAGTCTGGGGGGCAGGAGACCCAGTACTTC. Its translation: CASSESGGQETQYF.

The chain is built from TRBV6-1 and TRBJ2-7; 8 bases map to TRBD1. There are 13 residues in the CDR3. From germline, CDR1 is MNHNS and CDR2 SASEGT. The V and J ends lost 3 bases and 4 bases, in that order; junction bases with no gene match: 2. The CDR3 nucleotides are TGTGCCAGCAGTGACCACAGGGGGTACGAGCAGTACTTC. It is translated as CASSDHRGYEQYF.

In its sample, this clonotype was seen a few times. The rearrangement links TRBV20-1 to TRBJ2-1; D is unresolved. Trimming stripped 0 bases from V and 2 bases from J, with 14 bases between. The CDR3 runs 16 residues. The germline V gene encodes CDR1 DFQATT and CDR2 SNEGSKA (reference sequence). DNA of the CDR3: TGCAGTGCTAGAGATAGGGAAAGGTTCGCCTACAATGAGCAGTTCTTC. It codes for CSARDRERFAYNEQFF.

About this clonotype: The germline gene is not matched at one end of the junction; a read error may be the cause. This rearrangement joins TRBV6-5 to TRBJ1-1; D is unclear. The CDR3 is 14 amino acids. Germline V lookup: CDR1 MNHEY, CDR2 SVGAGI. CDR3 protein: CASSYRSKNTEAFF. The CDR3 region has the DNA TGTGCCAGCAGTTACAGGAGTAAGAACACTGAGGCTTTCTTT.

This clonotype has just a few counts. The chain recombines TRBV7-3 with TRBJ2-6, with 7 bases fitting TRBD1. Per germline, CDR1 SGHTA and CDR2 FQGTGA. The CDR3 consists of 18 residues. With V trimmed by 5 bases and J by 0 bases, 10 bases remained unmatched. In nucleotides, the CDR3 is TGTGCCAGCAGCCCGATCGGGACAGCTAACTCTGGGGCCAACGTCCTGACTTTC. The encoded protein is CASSPIGTANSGANVLTF.

The chain uses TRBV30 and TRBJ2-5; 7 nucleotides line up with TRBD2. The CDR3 has 14 residues. The V gene's germline CDR1 is GTSNPN and CDR2 SVGIG (reference sequence). V trimming: 3 bases; J trimming: 4 bases; junction bases outside the gene matches: 8. This CDR3 is CAWSRSGVTETQYF. CDR3 DNA sequence: TGTGCCTGGAGCAGAAGCGGGGTTACAGAGACCCAGTACTTC.

The chain employs TRBV6-1 and TRBJ2-7; no firm D call. Germline CDR1 is MNHNS and CDR2 is SASEGT. The CDR3 runs to 10 residues. V was cut by 6 bases and J by 8 bases, with 8 bases left in between. CDR3 sequence: CASSSDKQYF. The CDR3 nucleotides read TGTGCCAGCAGCTCCGACAAGCAGTACTTC.

V is TRBV27 and J is TRBJ2-6; TRBD1 aligns across 9 bases. The CDR3 has 17 residues. Germline V gives CDR1 MNHEY, CDR2 SMNVEV (reference sequence). The junction had 6 bases not matched to a gene; V was cut back by 6 bases and J by 0 bases. CDR3 in DNA: TGTGCCAGCAGCCCCGGGACAGGGAACTCTGGGGCCAACGTCCTGACTTTC. It yields the protein CASSPGTGNSGANVLTF.